Listed below are T cell receptor beta chains from one sample, sequenced in a study of cytomegalovirus exposure and HLA in healthy donors. Sequencing used immunoSEQ multiplex PCR; TCRdb keeps in-frame clones, though not all of them. Counted here are approximately 45,000 clones, about two thirds occurring once; the ten biggest clones make up around 3.5%. Input material: PBMCs. These receptors were obtained from a woman in her 30s in good health and CMV-seronegative. CDR3s leave out the opening cysteine and the closing phenylalanine or tryptophan. Fields, in order: J gene, V gene, CDR3 protein.

>TRBJ1-1|TRBV6-5
ASSYFRKNTEAF
>TRBJ2-6|TRBV15
ATSREGGTGANVLT
>TRBJ1-5|TRBV7-8
ASSPMGYSNQPQH
>TRBJ1-1|TRBV6-6
ASTLDRGTEAF
>TRBJ1-2|TRBV6-5
ASSLTGDYGYT
>TRBJ1-5|TRBV7-2
ASAETGYQPQH
>TRBJ1-2|TRBV15
ATSRDRRDGYT
>TRBJ1-4|TRBV30
AWSVAFNEKLF
>TRBJ2-3|TRBV30
AWSVGGATDTQY
>TRBJ1-4|TRBV9
ASSVVGGKLF
>TRBJ2-2|TRBV7-9
ASSLGTGPGELF
>TRBJ2-1|TRBV12-5
ASVRSYNEQF
>TRBJ2-1|TRBV29-1
SGGRGTSDYNEQF
>TRBJ2-7|TRBV4-1
ASSQDSGTSYEQY
>TRBJ1-1|TRBV11-3
ASSLSPDTEAF
>TRBJ2-2|TRBV5-1
ASSFGDRGTGELF
>TRBJ2-1|TRBV30
AWSVLSYEQF
>TRBJ1-6|TRBV25-1
ASAGGGMSPLH
>TRBJ1-2|TRBV5-1
ASSSGTGYT
>TRBJ1-4|TRBV2
ASRGQSLATNEKLF
>TRBJ1-2|TRBV25-1
ASSRTGQGVEYGYT
>TRBJ2-3|TRBV5-1
ASSLAGQGVRDTQY
>TRBJ2-1|TRBV29-1
SVDSTSGYNNEQF
>TRBJ2-7|TRBV30
AWSRADYSYEQY
>TRBJ1-1|TRBV19
ASSIGRDTEAF
>TRBJ1-4|TRBV7-9
ASSLVEENRVYEKLF
>TRBJ1-3|TRBV5-1
ASSGGTPGNTIY
>TRBJ1-1|TRBV18
ASSPRRGARDLNTEAF
>TRBJ2-5|TRBV29-1
SVELAGETQY
>TRBJ1-2|TRBV7-8
ASSLAGAANYGYT
>TRBJ1-2|TRBV6-5
ASSQMTGDGYT
>TRBJ2-7|TRBV6-4
ASRPLLLAAHYEQY
>TRBJ1-2|TRBV2
ASSPQGWGYT
>TRBJ1-1|TRBV28
ASRPTADRWEAF
>TRBJ1-5|TRBV2
ASSEGGGQPQH
>TRBJ2-5|TRBV5-1
ASSPGLAGDSEETQY
>TRBJ1-2|TRBV5-6
ASSPPLGTRGYT
>TRBJ1-4|TRBV30
AWSRGGARL
>TRBJ2-7|TRBV15
ATSPGGETYEQY
>TRBJ1-5|TRBV7-9
ASSLGGKDGPQH